The clone carrying this TCR beta chain has a single count. Clones were sequenced by immunoSEQ multiplex PCR, and TCRdb holds only the in-frame ones, with some missing. The sample has 85,000 to 130,000 clones; 88% are singletons. The data are from a study of cytomegalovirus exposure and HLA in healthy donors. In germline, CDR1 is LGHNT, CDR2 FRNRAP. The CDR3 is 17 amino acids. Losses at the gene ends were 3 bases for V and 1 base for J; bases not matched to a gene: 10. The sequence was collected from a woman under 30 in good health and CMV-seropositive. The material sequenced was PBMCs. The genes are TRBV12-5 and TRBJ1-2, with 8 bases identical to TRBD1. CDR3 bases: TGTGCTAGTGGTTTCTGGACAGGGAGGGGGGATAACTATGGCTACACCTTC. Translated, it gives CASGFWTGRGDNYGYTF.